The TCR beta chain described here comes from a study of response to subunit inactivated influenza vaccine. TCRdb passed the RT-PCR reads through MiXCR, listing each CDR3 protein once. The top ten hold less than 30% of the sample, which has under 200,000 distinct CDR3 sequences, approximately 12% seen once. The CDR3 totals 14 residues. The germline CDR1 and CDR2 sequences are SGHAT and FQNNGV. Between the trimmed V and J ends, which lost 0 bases and 2 bases, there was a span of 8 bases. These same records also appear under a second study, on T cells expressing NK-cell markers. Per that paper: 5'RACE template switching with UMIs generated TCR beta cDNA. What restricted sorting to alpha-beta TCR T cells in several experiments was an anti-gamma-delta TCR antibody. A range of about 1.0-8% of CD8+ T cells consisted of dominant NKG2C+ clonotypes in 5 to 7 donors. These clonotypes, the leaders elsewhere, also led the CD3+CD56-NKG2C+ fraction in a handful of donors.

This TCR was sampled from a man aged 45 to 65 who received an inactivated influenza vaccine. The sequencing here drew on CD8+ T cells sorted from PBMCs, taken 11 to 12 days after vaccination. The rearrangement uses TRBV11-2 and TRBJ2-7; D call uncertain. Written as DNA, the CDR3 is TGTGCCAGCAGCTTAGATCATGGAGCCTACGAGCAGTACTTC. Translated, it gives CASSLDHGAYEQYF.